Below are 21 T cell receptor beta chains sequenced from a single sample in a study of blood T cell repertoires in COVID-19. Profiled with immunoSEQ multiplex PCR; TCRdb holds only in-frame clones, not every one. The profile shows around 330,000 clones, roughly 87% of them singletons. Input material: PBMCs or T cells enriched from blood (not recorded which). The receptors derive from a woman aged 18-29 years who had recovered from COVID-19.

The gene calls are TRBV5-1 and TRBJ2-7; 7 bases are a match to TRBD1. The junction had 8 bases not matched to a gene; V was cut back by 0 bases and J by 2 bases. CDR1 is SGHRS, CDR2 YFSETQ, per germline. This CDR3 is built from 16 residues. The CDR3 loop is CASSLGPQGTAYEQYF. CDR3 coding DNA: TGCGCCAGCAGCTTGGGCCCACAGGGGACCGCCTACGAGCAGTACTTC.

The chain uses TRBV7-9 and TRBJ1-2, with TRBD1 as a possible D gene (6 bases). This CDR3 comprises 15 residues. Looked up from germline, CDR1 is SEHNR and CDR2 is FQNEAQ (reference sequence). The ends were cut back, 4 bases at V and 8 bases at J, with 20 bases in the middle. The CDR3 sequence is CASSSRTVGSEGYTF. CDR3 bases: TGTGCCAGCAGCTCCCGGACAGTAGGTTCGGAAGGCTACACCTTC.

DNA of the CDR3: TGTGCCAGCAGTTACGGTGGGACAGGGGTGGATCAGCCCCAGCATTTT. Protein: CASSYGGTGVDQPQHF. The chain employs TRBV6-5 and TRBJ1-5; 10 positions match TRBD1. CDR1 MNHEY and CDR2 SVGAGI come from the germline V gene. CDR3 length: 16 amino acids. The V gene end was trimmed by 2 bases and the J gene end by 5 bases; junction bases not matched to a gene: 6.

This rearrangement joins TRBV28 to TRBJ1-2; TRBD1 aligns across 10 bases. V gave up 5 bases and J gave up 4 bases; unmatched junction bases: 4. The V gene's germline CDR1 is MDHEN and CDR2 SYDVKM. There are 14 residues in the CDR3. The CDR3 is CASSHRDRGYGYTF. The CDR3, as DNA: TGTGCCAGCAGTCACCGGGACAGGGGCTATGGCTACACCTTC.

The genes are TRBV5-1 and TRBJ2-3, with 8 positions matching TRBD2. Germline V lookup: CDR1 SGHRS, CDR2 YFSETQ. CDR3 length: 15 residues. J gave up 3 bases and V 4 bases, and 7 bases lay outside the gene matches. Here the CDR3 DNA reads TGCGCCAGCAGCACGGGACTAGGCTCGACAGATACGCAGTATTTT. It encodes CASSTGLGSTDTQYF.

The rearrangement uses TRBV9 and TRBJ1-2; weak D call: TRBD1 (5 bases). Trimming removed 5 bases from V and 4 bases from J, with 9 bases in between. In germline, CDR1 is SGDLS, CDR2 YYNGEE. CDR3 length: 12 residues. The CDR3 sequence is CASREQGYGYTF. The CDR3 DNA reads TGTGCCAGCAGGGAGCAGGGCTATGGCTACACCTTC.

This sequence joins TRBV6-5 and TRBJ1-6; a possible D gene is TRBD1 (6 bases). Germline-derived CDR1 and CDR2 are MNHEY and SVGAGI. The CDR3 length is 15 residues. V was trimmed by 5 bases and J by 7 bases, leaving 15 bases between them. Here the CDR3 reads CASSPRTEPNSPLHF. The CDR3 coding sequence is TGTGCCAGCAGTCCCCGGACAGAGCCGAATTCACCCCTCCACTTT.

The chain is built from TRBV12-3 or TRBV12-4 and TRBJ1-1; D might be TRBD1 (5 bases). The germline V and J ends were trimmed by 7 bases and 6 bases, with 15 bases remaining between them. This CDR3 is built from 13 residues. The CDR3: CASNMGRGPEAFF. CDR3 coding DNA: TGTGCCAGCAACATGGGAAGGGGCCCTGAAGCTTTCTTT.

The chain couples TRBV9 to TRBJ2-3, with D perhaps TRBD2 (6 bases). Germline values: CDR1 SGDLS, CDR2 YYNGEE. V lost 3 bases and J lost 3, with 14 bases in between. The CDR3 has 15 residues. The CDR3 loop is CASSAAGRTTDTQYF. CDR3 nucleotide sequence: TGTGCCAGCAGCGCCGCGGGGAGAACGACAGATACGCAGTATTTT. The full variable domain, rest sourced from reference TRBV9 and TRBJ2-3, is DSGVTQTPKHLITATGQRVTLRCSPRSGDLSVYWYQQSLDQGLQFLIQYYNGEERAKGNILERFSAQQFPDLHSELNLSSLELGDSALYFCASSAAGRTTDTQYFGPGTRLTVL.

The rearrangement links TRBV27 to TRBJ1-4; D ambiguous. The germline V gene has CDR1 MNHEY and CDR2 SMNVEV (reference sequence). The CDR3 is 14 residues long. V lost 2 bases and J 6 bases, leaving 10 bases between the germline ends. The CDR3 spells CASSLGPQDEKLFF. CDR3 sequence (DNA): TGTGCCAGCAGTTTAGGGCCTCAGGATGAAAAACTGTTTTTT.

Details on this clone: Germline and junction disagree at one end, which may indicate a read error. The chain couples TRBV7-2 to TRBJ1-2; TRBD1 aligns across 7 bases. This CDR3 region has 11 residues. From germline, CDR1 is SGHTA and CDR2 FQGNSA. The CDR3 is CASSGTVRGIF. CDR3 coding DNA: TGTGCCAGCAGTGGGACAGTTCGGGGGATCTTC. Drawing the rest from reference TRBV7-2 and TRBJ1-2, the complete variable domain is GAGVSQSPSNKVTEKGKDVELRCDPISGHTALYWYRQSLGQGLEFLIYFQGNSAPDKSGLPSDRFSAERTGGSVSTLTIQRTQQEDSAVYLCASSGTVRGIFGSGTRLTVV.

A single count supports this clone. V gene TRBV19 combines with J gene TRBJ1-2; 10 nucleotides match TRBD1. V trimming: 9 bases; J trimming: 3 bases; junction bases outside the gene matches: 7. CDR1 LNHDA and CDR2 SQIVND come from the germline V gene (reference sequence). The CDR3 consists of 14 residues. The CDR3 region is CASRTGGIDYGYTF. In DNA, the CDR3 is TGTGCCAGCAGGACAGGGGGTATTGACTATGGCTACACCTTC.

This chain uses TRBV11-3 with TRBJ1-1; TRBD1 matches at 7 bases. J was trimmed by 10 bases and V by 5 bases; bases with no gene match: 7. Germline-derived CDR1 and CDR2 are SGHNT and YENEEA. The CDR3 extends over 12 amino acids. CDR3 sequence (DNA): TGTGCCAGCAGCCAACCGGGACAGCCAGCTTTCTTT. It translates to CASSQPGQPAFF.

The table lists this clone with a few counts. The J gene is TRBJ2-1, the V gene TRBV7-7; TRBD2 agrees at 11 bases. Trimming at V came to 5 bases and at J to 2 bases, leaving 2 bases not matched to a gene. Per the germline V gene, CDR1 is SSHAT and CDR2 is FNYEAQ (reference sequence). The CDR3 has 15 amino acids. CDR3: CASSQGLAAYNEQFF. For the CDR3, the DNA is TGTGCCAGCAGCCAGGGACTAGCGGCCTACAATGAGCAGTTCTTC. Full variable domain (rest looked up from reference TRBV7-7 and TRBJ2-1): GAGVSQSPRYKVTKRGQDVTLRCDPISSHATLYWYQQALGQGPEFLTYFNYEAQPDKSGLPSDRFSAERPEGSISTLTIQRTEQRDSAMYRCASSQGLAAYNEQFFGPGTRLTVL.

The chain recombines TRBV28 with TRBJ2-1; 13 nucleotides align to TRBD2. Trimming took 5 bases from V and 14 from J; bases not matched to a gene: 12. This CDR3 is 15 amino acids long. Germline CDR1 is MDHEN and CDR2 is SYDVKM. CDR3 DNA: TGTGCCAGCAGTCAGACTAGCGGGAGGAGTTACTGGAAGTTCTTC. Protein sequence: CASSQTSGRSYWKFF.

The J gene is TRBJ1-1, the V gene TRBV10-3; maybe TRBD1 (5 bases). The CDR3 totals 13 residues. Germline values: CDR1 ENHRY, CDR2 SYGVKD. The V end was cut by 6 bases, the J end by 5 bases, with 13 bases between. The CDR3 is CAIRFRRETEAFF. The CDR3 nucleotides read TGTGCCATCAGGTTCCGCAGGGAAACTGAAGCTTTCTTT.

The chain combines TRBV7-2 with TRBJ1-1, with D perhaps matching TRBD1 (6 bases). The CDR3 has 14 residues. V shed 5 bases and J shed 1 base, with 11 bases lying between them. Per the germline V gene, CDR1 is SGHTA and CDR2 is FQGNSA. The CDR3 region is CASSNGQPNTEAFF. In nucleotides, the CDR3 is TGTGCCAGCAGCAATGGACAGCCGAACACTGAAGCTTTCTTT.

V is TRBV7-9 and J is TRBJ1-1, with D possibly TRBD1 on 5 matching bases. V was trimmed by 5 bases and J by 8 bases, leaving 18 bases between them. Germline lookup yields CDR1 SEHNR and CDR2 FQNEAQ (reference sequence). The CDR3 consists of 14 residues. The chain's CDR3 is CASSISGTSQEAFF. In DNA, the CDR3 is TGTGCCAGCAGCATATCCGGGACTAGCCAGGAAGCTTTCTTT.

CDR3 in amino acids: CSASISGSVHNEQFF. CDR3 bases: TGCAGCGCCTCGATTAGCGGGAGTGTCCACAATGAGCAGTTCTTC. The chain recombines TRBV29-1 with TRBJ2-1, with TRBD2 matching 9 bases. The CDR3 runs to 15 residues. Per germline, CDR1 SQVTM and CDR2 ANQGSEA. The J segment lost 5 bases and the V segment lost 7 bases, leaving 12 bases of the junction unmatched.

The V and J genes are TRBV7-9 and TRBJ1-4; no reliable D call. This CDR3 has 13 amino acids. Germline V gene sequence: CDR1 SEHNR, CDR2 FQNEAQ (reference sequence). V was cut by 6 bases and J by 7 bases, with 12 bases left in between. In DNA form, the CDR3 reads TGTGCCAGCAGACCAGGCGAGGGTGAAAAACTGTTTTTT. Residues: CASRPGEGEKLFF.

The gene calls are TRBV4-3 and TRBJ1-2; 8 positions agree with TRBD1. This CDR3 has 15 amino acids. The germline gives CDR1 LGHNA, CDR2 YSLEER. V lost 0 bases to trimming and J lost 8 bases; unmatched junction nucleotides: 8. CDR3 region: CASSQDPGGLGGYTF. The CDR3 nucleotides read TGCGCCAGCAGCCAAGATCCAGGGGGCTTGGGGGGCTACACCTTC.